This T cell receptor (beta chain) derives from a study of shared clonotypes between healthy human individuals (dated by TCRdb to 2018 to 2021). Concerning the study at large: A few men and two women, aged 18 to 49 years, made up the cohort. To estimate repertoire size and how much clonotypes are shared between individuals, the study performed deep sequencing of blood TCR repertoires from about 5 healthy adults. Libraries were prepared and TCR repertoires were sequenced by different laboratories using diverse techniques, in order to increase sequencing depth and limit assay-specific biases. Leukapheresis yielded between about 0.9 and 9 billion PBMCs per donor. Findings and caveats that apply to the study as a whole: Sampling was limited to blood, and TCR repertoires in tissue likely differ from TCR repertoires in blood. Based on pairwise subsampling, the degree of clonotype sharing among donors was expected to be affected by sequencing depth. The small number of donors limited the genetic and exposure-history diversity represented.

The junction carries 11 bases between V and J, which are trimmed by 2 bases and 4 bases respectively. According to the germline V gene, CDR1 reads SGHTA and CDR2 reads FQGNSA. From cysteine to phenylalanine, the CDR3 is 15 amino acids long. The retained sequence is limited to the CDR3, 45 bases, with the frame set at the first base. Healthy HIV-negative adults with no recently reported acute infections or vaccinations were included as donors. Only Caucasian adults living in Nashville, Tennessee, USA were represented among the donors. For unsorted samples, around 85 million PBMCs were counted, and genomic DNA was extracted using the QIAamp DNA Blood Mini kit. Blood was collected by leukapheresis, and PBMCs were isolated by Ficoll-Histopaque density gradient centrifugation and then cryopreserved in liquid nitrogen vapor phase. To note about this clone: The antigen it recognizes is unknown. Nothing much larger sits one base from this clone, and base qualities are not available.

Using the deep immunoSEQ assay, multiplex PCR amplified TCR CDR3 regions from genomic DNA. Extracted genomic DNA from each cell subset was distributed evenly across all wells of several immunoSEQ 96-well plates, and each plate was treated as a replicate. Each replicate PCR for unsorted PBMC received about 0.3 ug genomic DNA, equal to tens of thousands of T cell genomes. Genomic DNA from unsorted PBMC was sequenced over ten immunoSEQ deep assay plates. Purified libraries were quantified with a Qubit 3.0 fluorometer, sized on a Bioanalyzer 2100, and re-quantified with the KAPA Library Quantification kit. A separate single-read 150-cycle Illumina NextSeq 550 flow cell was used to sequence each immunoSEQ 96-well plate. The source study handled its data this way. The immunoSEQ output contained only junctional sequences without quality scores, so filtering could not match that applied to full-length reads. Sequences were annotated with PyIR, a Python wrapper for IgBLAST v1.9, using IMGT germline references to assign V/J genes and CDR3. Reads were filtered out if the reads had weak V/J assignments (E-value above 1e-6), no CDR3, stop codons, out-of-frame junctions, or ambiguous translated residues. V3J clonotypes were defined by identical inferred V gene, J gene, and CDR3 amino acid sequence. To compute the percentage overlap between repertoires, the number of shared unique clonotypes was divided by the size of the smaller repertoire. Richness of each repertoire was evaluated using RTK rarefaction, the Chao1 estimator, and Recon v2.1 estimates of unobserved clonotypes. TCRdb holds this immuneACCESS table with in-frame rearrangements only. Some clones are missing; in checked studies, unresolved V genes explain under half, and the rest has no known cause. D and trimming come from the DNA, and the V and J calls and clone size come from that table. The sample records approximately 440,000 clones, 60% to 80% of which are singletons. About 12% of the sample rests with the top ten.

The sequenced material came from PBMCs. This sequence was found in a woman in her thirties or forties in good health. Some clones in this sample may be carry-over from other donors' samples. The V and J segments used are TRBV7-2 and TRBJ2-2; the D gene assignment is ambiguous. The base sequence is TGTGCCAGCAGCTTATGGGCGGCTGGCACCGGGGAGCTGTTTTTT. It encodes CASSLWAAGTGELFF.